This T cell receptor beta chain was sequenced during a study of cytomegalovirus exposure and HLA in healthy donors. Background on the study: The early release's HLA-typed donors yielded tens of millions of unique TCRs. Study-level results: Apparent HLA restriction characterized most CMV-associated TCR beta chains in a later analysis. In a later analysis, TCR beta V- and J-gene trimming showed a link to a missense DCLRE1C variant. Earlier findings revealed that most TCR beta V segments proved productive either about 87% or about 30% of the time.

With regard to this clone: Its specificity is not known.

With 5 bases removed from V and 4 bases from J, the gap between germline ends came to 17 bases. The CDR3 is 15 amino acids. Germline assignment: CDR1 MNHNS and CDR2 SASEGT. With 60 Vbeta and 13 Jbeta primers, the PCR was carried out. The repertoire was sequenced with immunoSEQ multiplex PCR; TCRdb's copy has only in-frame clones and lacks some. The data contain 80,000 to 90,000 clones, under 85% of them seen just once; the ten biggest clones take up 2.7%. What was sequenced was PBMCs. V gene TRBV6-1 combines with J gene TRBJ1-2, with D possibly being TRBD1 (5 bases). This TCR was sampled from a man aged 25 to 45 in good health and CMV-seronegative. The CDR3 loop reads CASSTNTGHLYGYTF. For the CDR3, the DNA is TGTGCCAGCAGTACCAACACCGGACACCTCTATGGCTACACCTTC.